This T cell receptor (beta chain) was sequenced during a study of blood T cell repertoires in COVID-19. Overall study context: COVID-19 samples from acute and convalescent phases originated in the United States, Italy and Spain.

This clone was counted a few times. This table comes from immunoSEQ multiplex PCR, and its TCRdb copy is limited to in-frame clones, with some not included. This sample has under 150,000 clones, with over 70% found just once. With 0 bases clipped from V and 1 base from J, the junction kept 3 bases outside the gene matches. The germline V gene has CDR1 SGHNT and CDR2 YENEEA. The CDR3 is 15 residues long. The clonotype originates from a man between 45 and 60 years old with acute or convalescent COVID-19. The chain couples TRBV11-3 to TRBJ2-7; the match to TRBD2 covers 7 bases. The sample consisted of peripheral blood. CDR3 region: CASSLEGGGSYEQYF. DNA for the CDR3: TGTGCCAGCAGCTTAGAAGGCGGGGGTTCCTACGAGCAGTACTTC.